This is a list of T cell receptor beta chains from one sample in a study of OX40 agonist ivuxolimab in advanced cancers. Libraries were prepared by immunoSEQ multiplex PCR; TCRdb keeps only in-frame clonotypes and omits some of them. This table has around 30,000 clones, roughly nine tenths appearing once. The sample here was CD4+ or CD8+ T cells sorted from blood, taken in a trial of the OX40 agonist ivuxolimab. Every receptor here comes from an adult with an advanced solid tumor such as melanoma, head and neck, liver or kidney cancer. Each CDR3 is given with its conserved first and last residue. D genes are given only for firm matches. Size values are once, few and many counts, or a class for expanded clones, and some rows have none.

cdr3_length	v_call	clone_size	d_call	j_call	cdr3_aa	cdr3_nt
19	TRBV7-8	.	TRBD1	TRBJ2-7	CASSFPRQGQRKSAYEQYF	TGTGCCAGCAGCTTCCCCAGACAGGGGCAGAGAAAAAGCGCCTACGAGCAGTACTTC
14	TRBV9	.	.	TRBJ2-7	CASSYRPASYEQYF	TGTGCCAGCAGCTATCGCCCGGCTTCCTACGAGCAGTACTTC
12	TRBV5-6	.	.	TRBJ1-1	CASSLEDTEAFF	TGTGCCAGCAGCTTGGAAGACACTGAAGCTTTCTTT
13	TRBV6-5	.	.	TRBJ2-1	CASRQTGNNEQFF	TGTGCCAGCAGACAAACAGGGAACAATGAGCAGTTCTTC
16	TRBV30	once	TRBD1	TRBJ2-2	CAWSVLRGGFTGELFF	TGTGCCTGGAGTGTACTAAGAGGGGGCTTTACCGGGGAGCTGTTTTTT
16	TRBV4-1	few	TRBD1	TRBJ1-5	CASSQGQGRLNQPQHF	TGCGCCAGCAGCCAAGGACAGGGGCGACTAAATCAGCCCCAGCATTTT
14	TRBV5-1	.	.	TRBJ2-7	CASSLGLASYEQYF	TGCGCCAGCAGCTTGGGTTTAGCCAGCTACGAGCAGTACTTC
13	TRBV28	.	.	TRBJ2-2	CASSFRPTGELFF	TGTGCCAGCAGTTTTCGACCTACCGGGGAGCTGTTTTTT
13	TRBV28	.	.	TRBJ2-5	CASSSGHQETQYF	TGTGCCAGCAGTTCAGGTCACCAAGAGACCCAGTACTTC
14	TRBV6-6	once	TRBD2	TRBJ2-7	CASSYGGSGYEQYF	TGTGCCAGCAGTTACGGCGGGAGTGGATACGAGCAGTACTTC
12	TRBV28	once	.	TRBJ2-3	CASSFPTDTQYF	TGTGCCAGCAGTTTCCCCACAGATACGCAGTATTTT
13	TRBV19	.	.	TRBJ2-3	CASSMLRADTQYF	TGTGCCAGTAGTATGTTGCGTGCAGATACGCAGTATTTT
11	TRBV11-3	.	.	TRBJ2-1	CASSGHDEQFF	TGTGCCAGCAGCGGACATGATGAGCAGTTCTTC
13	TRBV11-2	few	.	TRBJ1-2	CASSRTANYGYTF	TGTGCCAGCAGCCGGACAGCTAACTATGGCTACACCTTC
14	TRBV7-6	.	.	TRBJ2-7	CASSLVAASYEQYF	TGTGCCAGCAGCTTAGTAGCAGCCTCCTACGAGCAGTACTTC
17	TRBV5-1	.	TRBD2	TRBJ2-2	CASSWTSGREGTGELFF	TGCGCCAGCAGCTGGACTAGCGGGAGGGAAGGGACCGGGGAGCTGTTTTTT
13	TRBV28	.	.	TRBJ2-7	CASTATVSYEQYF	TGTGCCAGCACCGCGACTGTCTCCTACGAGCAGTACTTC
14	TRBV30	.	TRBD2	TRBJ2-1	CAWSEAGAVDEQFF	TGTGCCTGGAGTGAAGCGGGAGCCGTCGATGAGCAGTTCTTC
15	TRBV4-1	.	.	TRBJ2-4	CASSQGAENKNIQYF	TGCGCCAGCAGCCAAGGGGCAGAGAACAAAAACATTCAGTACTTC
16	TRBV28	few	.	TRBJ2-7	CASSSLRGGLLFEQYF	TGTGCCAGCAGTTCTCTGAGGGGGGGTCTCCTTTTCGAGCAGTACTTC
13	TRBV6-5	.	TRBD1	TRBJ1-1	CATAGTVNTEAFF	TGTGCCACCGCCGGGACAGTGAACACTGAAGCTTTCTTT
16	TRBV13	.	.	TRBJ2-7	CASSTGSPPPTYEQYF	TGTGCCAGCAGTACTGGATCCCCACCGCCAACCTACGAGCAGTACTTC
12	TRBV2	.	TRBD1	TRBJ2-7	CATRDRTYEQYF	TGTGCCACCCGGGACAGAACCTACGAGCAGTACTTC
16	TRBV7-9	once	TRBD2	TRBJ2-1	CASSPTSGGWINEQFF	TGTGCCAGCAGTCCAACTAGCGGGGGGTGGATCAATGAGCAGTTCTTC
13	TRBV29-1	.	.	TRBJ1-2	CSVLGGSNYGYTF	TGCAGCGTCCTAGGGGGAAGTAACTATGGCTACACCTTC
15	TRBV6-5	.	.	TRBJ2-7	CASSYSLGKEYEQYF	TGTGCCAGCAGTTACTCGTTGGGAAAGGAGTACGAGCAGTACTTC
15	TRBV28	.	.	TRBJ2-7	CASTPPDTESYEQYF	TGTGCCAGCACCCCCCCGGACACTGAATCCTACGAGCAGTACTTC
14	TRBV28	.	.	TRBJ2-7	CASSSGTRLYEQYF	TGTGCCAGCAGTTCCGGGACACGGCTCTACGAGCAGTACTTC
15	TRBV25-1	.	TRBD1	TRBJ2-7	CASRIPGQVSYEQYF	TGTGCCAGCAGGATCCCGGGACAGGTCTCCTACGAGCAGTACTTC
14	TRBV2	once	.	TRBJ1-5	CASSGQGRGQPQHF	TGTGCCAGCAGTGGCCAGGGGAGAGGACAGCCCCAGCATTTT
16	TRBV7-9	once	TRBD1	TRBJ2-2	CASSSSGTGDTGELFF	TGTGCCAGCAGCTCTTCCGGGACAGGGGACACCGGGGAGCTGTTTTTT